These 8 T cell receptor beta chains were sequenced from one sample in a study of blood T cell repertoires in COVID-19. Clones were read by immunoSEQ multiplex PCR, and TCRdb kept only the in-frame ones, dropping some. The data contain 350,000 to 500,000 clones, about 90% of them singletons. Source material: peripheral blood. The receptors derive from a man aged 18 to 30 with COVID-19, enrolled during active disease.

This clone was counted once. The V and J genes are TRBV5-6 and TRBJ2-1; 9 bases are a match to TRBD2. The V and J ends lost 4 bases and 3 bases, in that order; junction bases with no gene match: 8. Germline V CDR1 and CDR2: SGHDT, YYEEEE. This CDR3 has 16 amino acids. The CDR3 DNA follows: TGTGCCAGCAGCACCCGTAGCGGGAGAATCTACAATGAGCAGTTCTTC. It codes for CASSTRSGRIYNEQFF.

The chain couples TRBV29-1 to TRBJ2-5; possible D gene TRBD2, 5 bases. Trimming pared 2 bases from V and 5 bases from J, leaving 12 bases between. The CDR3 length is 13 residues. Germline lookup yields CDR1 SQVTM and CDR2 ANQGSEA. CDR3 loop: CSVERSGGETQYF. The CDR3 region has the DNA TGCAGCGTTGAAAGGTCGGGCGGGGAGACCCAGTACTTC.

This chain connects TRBV6-5 to TRBJ1-2; 7 bases are shared with TRBD1. The CDR3 loop spans 15 amino acids. Germline CDR1 and CDR2: MNHEY and SVGAGI. V lost 5 bases, J lost 2 bases, and 8 bases stayed unmatched. Here the CDR3 DNA reads TGTGCCAGCAGTCTGACCGGGACAGCCAACTATGGCTACACCTTC. This encodes CASSLTGTANYGYTF.

This chain joins TRBV3-1 (or the pseudogene TRBV3-2) and TRBJ1-2, with D hard to call. The V end lost 1 base, the J end lost 0 bases, and 9 bases lay between the germline ends. The CDR3 runs 15 residues. Germline V gene sequence: CDR1 LGHDT, CDR2 YNNKEL (reference sequence). DNA of the CDR3: TGTGCCAGCAGCCAAGCCTCGACTCCTAACTATGGCTACACCTTC. This gives the protein CASSQASTPNYGYTF.

The genes are TRBV6-5 and TRBJ2-7; 12 bases map to TRBD1. Germline loops: CDR1 MNHEY, CDR2 SVGAGI. The CDR3 length is 14 residues. V shed 5 bases, J shed 7 bases, and the junction held 6 bases outside the gene matches. CDR3 sequence (DNA): TGTGCCAGCAGTCCGGGACAGGGGGCTGGTGAGCAGTACTTC. Protein sequence: CASSPGQGAGEQYF.

The genes are TRBV5-1 and TRBJ2-7; D is possibly TRBD2 (5 bases). This CDR3 comprises 14 residues. Germline loops: CDR1 SGHRS, CDR2 YFSETQ. Trimming removed 2 bases at V and 2 bases at J, with 11 bases between. The CDR3 reads CASSLSSGPYEQYF. For the CDR3, the DNA is TGCGCCAGCAGCTTATCGAGCGGTCCCTACGAGCAGTACTTC. Variable domain in full (rest from reference TRBV5-1 and TRBJ2-7): KAGVTQTPRYLIKTRGQQVTLSCSPISGHRSVSWYQQTPGQGLQFLFEYFSETQRNKGNFPGRFSGRQFSNSRSEMNVSTLELGDSALYLCASSLSSGPYEQYFGPGTRLTVT.

This chain joins TRBV6-5 and TRBJ2-5; TRBD1 agrees at 11 bases. Per the germline V gene, CDR1 is MNHEY and CDR2 is SVGAGI. Unmatched junction bases numbered 9, after V lost 4 bases and J lost 5 bases. The CDR3 has 16 amino acids. The CDR3: CASSSIGTGGLETQYF. CDR3 coding DNA: TGTGCCAGCAGTTCGATCGGGACAGGGGGTTTGGAGACCCAGTACTTC.

V usage is TRBV2 and J usage is TRBJ2-3, with 9 nucleotides matching TRBD1. The length of the CDR3 is 15 residues. The junction had 6 bases not matched to a gene; V was cut back by 5 bases and J by 3 bases. CDR1 is SNHLY and CDR2 is FYNNEI in the germline V gene. The CDR3 reads CASSPGTGLTDTQYF. DNA for the CDR3: TGTGCCAGCAGTCCCGGGACAGGGTTAACAGATACGCAGTATTTT.